The TCR beta chain under discussion was sequenced for a study of CD8+ T cells in alopecia areata. Extraction of RNA preceded its reverse transcription into cDNA, which served as the sequencing template. Method: immunoSEQ multiplex PCR; TCRdb's copy keeps in-frame clones and lacks some. This table has under 350,000 clones, 58% appearing once. Sample treatment: oral pan-JAK inhibitor, 5-10 mg twice daily. The length of the CDR3 is 14 residues. Per the germline V gene, CDR1 is MGHRA and CDR2 is YSYEKL. Trimming took off 4 bases at V and 4 bases at J, with 13 bases between the two ends. V is TRBV4-1 and J is TRBJ1-1; D gene ambiguous. The receptor's source is a human donor with alopecia areata. Sample: CD4+ T cells sorted from blood, taken at week 24, from a patient treated with tofacitinib. CDR3 nucleotides: TGCGCCAGCAGCCCACAAGTTTCCCCCACTGAAGCTTTCTTT. This translates into CASSPQVSPTEAFF.